This entry lists 24 T cell receptor beta chains sequenced from one sample in a study of Tregs in tolerant kidney transplant recipients. Sequenced by immunoSEQ multiplex PCR; TCRdb stores in-frame clones only, minus some. Its listing shows approximately 31,000 clones. Material: CD8+ T cells from blood, obtained before the transplant. These receptors were collected from a human donor who received a combined kidney and bone marrow transplant.

Comments on this clone: The read is 3 residues too short to cover the CDR3 end, so that end is filled in from the germline J gene. The chain carries TRBV20-1 and TRBJ2-3; 11 nucleotides agree with TRBD2. V trimming: 2 bases; J trimming: 1 base; junction bases outside the gene matches: 8. Germline-derived CDR1 and CDR2 are DFQATT and SNEGSKA (reference sequence). The CDR3 spans 17 residues. CDR3 in amino acids: CSARRASGRPRTDTQYF. Incomplete CDR3 DNA: TGCAGTGCTAGAAGGGCTAGCGGGAGGCCACGCACAGATACG.

A note on this clone: The read comes to an end 3 residues before the CDR3 does, leaving the germline J gene to fill in the end. V and J are TRBV7-2 and TRBJ1-1, with D perhaps matching TRBD1 (5 bases). Germline-derived CDR1 and CDR2 are SGHTA and FQGNSA. Trimming removed 1 base at V and 4 bases at J, with 7 bases between. The CDR3 contains 13 residues. The part of the CDR3 DNA that was read is TGTGCCAGCAGCTTAGGACAGCCCACTGAA. Its protein is CASSLGQPTE. The whole CDR3 reads CASSLGQPTEAFF. The full variable domain, with the rest looked up from reference TRBV7-2 and TRBJ1-1, is GAGVSQSPSNKVTEKGKDVELRCDPISGHTALYWYRQSLGQGLEFLIYFQGNSAPDKSGLPSDRFSAERTGGSVSTLTIQRTQQEDSAVYLCASSLGQPTEAFFGQGTRLTVV.

On this clone: The CDR3 end lies 3 residues beyond the end of the read and is filled in from the germline J gene. V usage is TRBV19 and J usage is TRBJ2-1; 15 bases agree with TRBD2. This CDR3 comprises 20 residues. The trim removed 6 bases at V and 0 bases at J, leaving 12 bases unmatched. In germline, CDR1 is LNHDA, CDR2 SQIVND (reference sequence). The CDR3 protein is CASSLTGLAGGPTSYNEQFF. CDR3 bases read: TGTGCCAGTAGCCTCACGGGACTAGCGGGAGGACCGACCTCCTACAATGAG. Full variable domain (rest looked up from reference TRBV19 and TRBJ2-1): DGGITQSPKYLFRKEGQNVTLSCEQNLNHDAMYWYRQDPGQGLRLIYYSQIVNDFQKGDIAEGYSVSREKKESFPLTVTSAQKNPTAFYLCASSLTGLAGGPTSYNEQFFGPGTRLTVL.

A remark on this clone: The missing CDR3 end, 3 residues past where the read stops, is filled in from the germline J gene. V usage is TRBV5-1 and J usage is TRBJ2-7; perhaps TRBD1 as D (6 bases). Germline assignment: CDR1 SGHRS and CDR2 YFSETQ. The CDR3 extends over 15 amino acids. The V gene lost 3 bases and the J gene lost 2 bases, with 15 bases spanning the gap. This CDR3 is CASSSSGTYTYEQYF. CDR3 bases read: TGCGCCAGCAGCTCCTCCGGGACATACACCTACGAG.

A word on this clone: The CDR3 goes on 3 residues after the read ends, and that part is filled in from the germline J gene. The chain has TRBV19 and TRBJ1-2; 7 bases line up with TRBD1. The CDR3 extends over 15 amino acids. V lost 4 bases, J lost 2 bases, and 7 bases stayed unmatched. Germline assignment: CDR1 LNHDA and CDR2 SQIVND (reference sequence). The CDR3 sequence: CASSTLLDRNYGYTF. The CDR3 DNA, read in part, is TGTGCCAGTAGTACCTTACTGGACAGGAACTATGGC. The variable domain in full, completed from reference TRBV19 and TRBJ1-2, reads DGGITQSPKYLFRKEGQNVTLSCEQNLNHDAMYWYRQDPGQGLRLIYYSQIVNDFQKGDIAEGYSVSREKKESFPLTVTSAQKNPTAFYLCASSTLLDRNYGYTFGSGTRLTVV.

On this clone itself: The CDR3 goes on 3 residues after the read ends, and that part is filled in from the germline J gene. The chain links TRBV19 to TRBJ1-1; D gene unclear. Trimming shortened V by 1 base and J by 6 bases, and 6 bases separated the two germline ends. Germline lookup yields CDR1 LNHDA and CDR2 SQIVND (reference sequence). This CDR3 has 12 amino acids. CDR3 sequence: CASSIGPAEAFF. The part of the CDR3 DNA that was read is TGTGCCAGTAGTATAGGGCCTGCTGAA.

On this clone: The read ends 3 residues early relative to the CDR3; the germline J gene fills the gap. This chain uses TRBV7-4 with TRBJ2-3, with a possible D match to TRBD2 (7 bases). Germline CDR1 SGHVT, CDR2 SQSDAQ. Trimming removed 3 bases at V and 6 bases at J, with 19 bases between. This CDR3 is built from 16 residues. The sequenced CDR3 bases are TGTGCCAGCAGCTTTCTTAGGGGGGGGCGAGGGGATACG. This sequence encodes CASSFLRGGRGDT. The complete CDR3 sequence is CASSFLRGGRGDTQYF.

For this clone: Read data end 3 residues before the CDR3 end; the end is taken from the germline J gene. V gene TRBV19 combines with J gene TRBJ1-1; D is ambiguous. V was trimmed by 6 bases and J by 0 bases, leaving 17 bases between them. This CDR3 spans 16 amino acids. Germline CDR1 reads LNHDA; CDR2 reads SQIVND (reference sequence). The sequenced CDR3 bases are TGTGCCAGTAGCTCCGGGGTTGGAGGCCTGAACACTGAA. It translates to CASSSGVGGLNTE. In full, the CDR3 reads CASSSGVGGLNTEAFF.

Regarding this clone: From the germline J gene comes the end of the CDR3, since the read stops 3 residues before it. The chain couples TRBV7-2 to TRBJ1-2; the D is unclear. Between the trimmed V and J ends, which lost 3 bases and 0 bases, there was a span of 11 bases. CDR3 length equals 15 residues. Germline CDR1 and CDR2: SGHTA and FQGNSA. The CDR3 here is CASSFLTGTNYGYTF. The part of the CDR3 DNA that was read is TGTGCCAGCAGCTTCTTGACGGGGACTAACTATGGC.

In regard to this clone: Read data end 3 residues before the CDR3 end; the end is taken from the germline J gene. V is TRBV29-1 and J is TRBJ2-1, with TRBD2 matching over 9 bases. Germline V gene lookup returns CDR1 SQVTM and CDR2 ANQGSEA. V lost 3 bases to trimming and J lost 6 bases; unmatched junction nucleotides: 9. This CDR3 region has 15 residues. The DNA read from the CDR3 is TGCAGCGTTGACGGGGCTAGCGGGGCACCCAATGAG. This encodes CSVDGASGAPNE. The whole CDR3 is CSVDGASGAPNEQFF.

Of note for this clone: The CDR3 is cut off 3 residues early in the read; its end comes from the germline J gene. The chain joins TRBV19 to TRBJ2-7; a possible D gene is TRBD1 (6 bases). V was clipped by 8 bases and J by 0 bases, with 11 bases between them. The germline V gene has CDR1 LNHDA and CDR2 SQIVND (reference sequence). This CDR3 is 13 amino acids long. This CDR3 reads CASGTFDSYEQYF. The sequenced CDR3 bases are TGTGCCAGTGGGACATTCGACTCCTACGAG.

Turning to this clone: The CDR3 is cut off 3 residues early in the read; its end comes from the germline J gene. V gene TRBV5-1 combines with J gene TRBJ1-2; D unclear. There are 12 residues in the CDR3. The germline V and J ends were trimmed by 6 bases and 3 bases, with 9 bases remaining between them. The germline V gene encodes CDR1 SGHRS and CDR2 YFSETQ. This CDR3 reads CASTSDDYGYTF. CDR3 bases read: TGCGCCAGCACTTCAGATGACTATGGC. Full variable domain (missing parts from reference TRBV5-1 and TRBJ1-2): KAGVTQTPRYLIKTRGQQVTLSCSPISGHRSVSWYQQTPGQGLQFLFEYFSETQRNKGNFPGRFSGRQFSNSRSEMNVSTLELGDSALYLCASTSDDYGYTFGSGTRLTVV.

A note on this clone: The observed sequence ends 3 residues before the CDR3 terminus, with the missing tail filled in from the germline J gene. J is TRBJ1-6 and V is TRBV5-1; the D is unclear. CDR1 and CDR2 (germline): SGHRS, YFSETQ. The CDR3 consists of 14 residues. Trimming left V 0 bases short and J 4 bases short, with 5 bases between. The CDR3 DNA, read in part, is TGCGCCAGCAGCTTGGGGCAGTATAATTCACCC. Translating gives CASSLGQYNSP. The whole CDR3 protein is CASSLGQYNSPLHF.

As regards this clone: Read sequence stops 3 residues before the CDR3 end, and the germline J gene provides the missing end. The chain uses TRBV19 and TRBJ1-1; possible D gene TRBD1, 5 bases. The CDR3 sequence is 12 residues long. CDR1 and CDR2 (germline): LNHDA, SQIVND (reference sequence). CDR3 DNA (partial): TGTGCCAGTAGTATGGGGCAGACCGAA. This codes for CASSMGQTE. In full, the CDR3 reads CASSMGQTEAFF.

As for this clone: The read falls 3 residues short of the CDR3 end, and the missing part is taken from the germline J gene. This chain joins TRBV7-6 and TRBJ1-6; D remains ambiguous. V gave up 1 base and J gave up 0 bases, with 10 bases separating them. Per the germline V gene, CDR1 is SGHVS and CDR2 is FNYEAQ. This CDR3 region has 17 residues. Incomplete CDR3 DNA: TGTGCCAGCAGCTTAGGCCAGTTGAGCTCCTATAATTCACCC. Residues: CASSLGQLSSYNSP. The CDR3 in its entirety is CASSLGQLSSYNSPLHF.

As to this clone: Coverage ceases 3 residues before the CDR3 finishes, and the germline J gene fills in the end. The rearrangement uses TRBV7-8 and TRBJ2-7; 7 positions agree with TRBD2. J was trimmed by 0 bases and V by 5 bases; bases with no gene match: 10. The CDR3 has 16 amino acids. In germline, CDR1 is SGHVS, CDR2 FQNEAQ. The part of the CDR3 DNA that was read is TGTGCCAGCAGCCTCCTAAGCGGGGCCCCCTCCTACGAG. This encodes CASSLLSGAPSYE. The CDR3 reads in full as CASSLLSGAPSYEQYF.

As to this clone: The read finishes 3 residues shy of the CDR3 end, and the germline J gene is used to complete it. V usage is TRBV7-2 and J usage is TRBJ1-1; weak D call: TRBD1 (5 bases). The V end lost 0 bases, the J end lost 0 bases, and 14 bases lay between the germline ends. Germline V CDR1 and CDR2: SGHTA, FQGNSA. The CDR3 contains 17 residues. The CDR3 reads CASSLAGTFFMNTEAFF. The CDR3 bases that were read are TGTGCCAGCAGCTTAGCAGGGACTTTTTTCATGAACACTGAA.

Turning to this clone: From the germline J gene comes the end of the CDR3, since the read stops 3 residues before it. The gene calls are TRBV7-9 and TRBJ1-2; tentative D call: TRBD1 (6 bases). Germline V lookup: CDR1 SEHNR, CDR2 FQNEAQ (reference sequence). V lost 7 bases and J 1 base, leaving 16 bases between the germline ends. CDR3 length: 15 amino acids. CDR3 protein: CASIARGQINYGYTF. The CDR3 DNA, read in part, is TGTGCCAGCATCGCTCGCGGACAGATTAACTATGGC.

On this clone: The read comes to an end 3 residues before the CDR3 does, leaving the germline J gene to fill in the end. This chain joins TRBV6-1 and TRBJ1-5, with 12 bases identical to TRBD1. Unmatched junction bases numbered 6, after V lost 0 bases and J lost 9 bases. In germline, CDR1 is MNHNS, CDR2 SASEGT. CDR3 length equals 16 residues. Incomplete CDR3 DNA: TGTGCCAGCAGTGAAGCAGGGGACAGGGGGCGACGGCCC. It codes for CASSEAGDRGRRP. The full-length CDR3 reads as CASSEAGDRGRRPQHF.

CDR3 DNA (partial): TGCAGTGCCAGAACCCAGGGTCAGCTAGATTCACCC. It encodes CSARTQGQLDSP. The CDR3, in full, reads CSARTQGQLDSPLHF. This chain links TRBV20-1 with TRBJ1-6, with D tentatively TRBD1 (5 bases). The CDR3 extends 3 residues past the end of the read, so its final part is completed from the germline J gene. V was clipped by 6 bases and J by 8 bases, with 20 bases between them. The CDR3 is 15 residues long. Germline assignment: CDR1 DFQATT and CDR2 SNEGSKA (reference sequence).

Points on this clone: The CDR3 goes on 3 residues after the read ends, and that part is filled in from the germline J gene. V gene TRBV5-6 combines with J gene TRBJ1-1; no clear D. Deletions cut 1 base from V and 7 bases from J, with 11 bases between. Germline loops: CDR1 SGHDT, CDR2 YYEEEE. CDR3 length: 13 amino acids. Incomplete CDR3 DNA: TGTGCCAGCAGCTTGTCTGTTTACAGTGAA. The encoded protein is CASSLSVYSE. The complete CDR3 protein is CASSLSVYSEAFF.

Remarks on this clone: The CDR3 is cut off 3 residues early in the read; its end comes from the germline J gene. The chain links TRBV6-2 or TRBV6-3 to TRBJ1-5, with a weak D call TRBD1 (5 bases). The germline CDR1 and CDR2 sequences are MNHEY and SVGEGT. This CDR3 is 14 amino acids long. Partial CDR3 DNA: TGTGCCAGCAGTTACGAGGGGAGTAAAATACCC. This sequence encodes CASSYEGSKIP. The full CDR3 protein is CASSYEGSKIPQHF.

As to this clone: The CDR3 is cut off 3 residues early in the read; its end comes from the germline J gene. V and J are TRBV6-2 or TRBV6-3 and TRBJ1-1; D may be TRBD1 (6 bases). Per the germline V gene, CDR1 is MNHEY and CDR2 is SVGEGT. This CDR3 spans 14 amino acids. The V end lost 3 bases, the J end lost 6 bases, and 14 bases lay between the germline ends. CDR3 DNA (partial): TGTGCCAGCAGTTATCGGGCAGGGGCCCCTGAA. Its translation: CASSYRAGAPE. The complete CDR3 protein is CASSYRAGAPEAFF.

In the case of this clone: The read is 3 residues too short to cover the CDR3 end, so that end is filled in from the germline J gene. The V gene is TRBV30, the J gene TRBJ2-7; 9 nucleotides align to TRBD2. Germline V gene sequence: CDR1 GTSNPN, CDR2 SVGIG (reference sequence). The V gene end was trimmed by 2 bases and the J gene end by 3 bases; junction bases not matched to a gene: 2. The CDR3 runs to 13 residues. The CDR3 bases that were read are TGTGCCTGGAGTAATAGCGGGAGCTACGAG. Translating it yields CAWSNSGSYE. The full CDR3 reads CAWSNSGSYEQYF.